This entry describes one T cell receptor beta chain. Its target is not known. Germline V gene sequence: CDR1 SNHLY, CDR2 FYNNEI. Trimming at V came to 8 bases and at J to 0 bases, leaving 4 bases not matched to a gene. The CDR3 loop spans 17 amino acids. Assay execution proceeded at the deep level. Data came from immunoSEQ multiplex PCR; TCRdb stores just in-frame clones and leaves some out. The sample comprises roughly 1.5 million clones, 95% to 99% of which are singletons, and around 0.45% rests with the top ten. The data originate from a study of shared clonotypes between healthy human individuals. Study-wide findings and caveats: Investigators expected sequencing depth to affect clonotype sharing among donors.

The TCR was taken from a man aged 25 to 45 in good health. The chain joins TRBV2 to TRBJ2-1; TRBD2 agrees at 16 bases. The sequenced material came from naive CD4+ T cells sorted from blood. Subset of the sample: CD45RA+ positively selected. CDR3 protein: CASLGLAGGSSYNEQFF. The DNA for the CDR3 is TGTGCCAGCCTGGGACTAGCGGGAGGGAGCTCCTACAATGAGCAGTTCTTC.